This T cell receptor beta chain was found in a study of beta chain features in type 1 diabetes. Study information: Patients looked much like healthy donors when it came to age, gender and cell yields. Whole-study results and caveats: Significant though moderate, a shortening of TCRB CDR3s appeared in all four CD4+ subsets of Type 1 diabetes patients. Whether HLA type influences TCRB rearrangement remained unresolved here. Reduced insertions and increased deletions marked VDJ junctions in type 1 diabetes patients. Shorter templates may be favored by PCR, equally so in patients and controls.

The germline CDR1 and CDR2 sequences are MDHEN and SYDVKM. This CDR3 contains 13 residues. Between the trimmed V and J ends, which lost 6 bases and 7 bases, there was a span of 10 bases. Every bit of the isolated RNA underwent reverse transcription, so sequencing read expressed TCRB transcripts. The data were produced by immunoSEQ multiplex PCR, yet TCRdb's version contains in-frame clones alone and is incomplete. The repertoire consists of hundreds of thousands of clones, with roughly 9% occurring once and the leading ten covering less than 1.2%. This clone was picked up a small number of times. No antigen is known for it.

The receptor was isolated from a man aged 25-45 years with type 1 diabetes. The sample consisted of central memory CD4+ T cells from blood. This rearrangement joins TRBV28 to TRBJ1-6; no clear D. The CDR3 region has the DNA TGTGCCAGCAGCGGACGGAGGAATTCACCCCTCCACTTT. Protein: CASSGRRNSPLHF.